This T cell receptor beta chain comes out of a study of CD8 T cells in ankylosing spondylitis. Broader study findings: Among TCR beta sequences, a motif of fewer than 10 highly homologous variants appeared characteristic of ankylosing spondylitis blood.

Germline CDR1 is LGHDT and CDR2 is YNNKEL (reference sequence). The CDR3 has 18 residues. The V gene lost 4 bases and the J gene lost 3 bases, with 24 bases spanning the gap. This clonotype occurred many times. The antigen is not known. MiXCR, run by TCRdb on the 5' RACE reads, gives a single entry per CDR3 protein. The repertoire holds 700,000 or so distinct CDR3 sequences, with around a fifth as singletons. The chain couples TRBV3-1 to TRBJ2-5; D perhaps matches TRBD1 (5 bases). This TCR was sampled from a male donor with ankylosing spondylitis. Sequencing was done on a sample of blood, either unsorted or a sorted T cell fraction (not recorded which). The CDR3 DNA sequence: TGTGCCAGCAGCCCGTCTTATGGGGCGCGGACCGAGGAAGAGACCCAGTACTTC. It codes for CASSPSYGARTEEETQYF.